The T cell receptor (beta chain) under discussion was sequenced for a study of blood T cell repertoires in COVID-19. As for the study in general: Sites in the United States, Italy and Spain provided acute and convalescent COVID-19 samples. Sample material is recorded as cDNA or gDNA derived from T cells, B-cell-depleted T cells, or PBMCs.

This clone was found a few times. Original analysis: Reference gene primer amplification yielded estimated nucleated cell counts. Data came from immunoSEQ multiplex PCR; TCRdb stores just in-frame clones and leaves some out. V, J and clone size reflect that table, while D and trimming were determined from the DNA. This sample has 50,000 to 70,000 clones, with around 78% found just once. J lost 5 bases, V lost 5 bases, and 12 bases had no gene match. The CDR3 sequence is 16 residues long. Germline lookup yields CDR1 LNHDA and CDR2 SQIVND (reference sequence). The chain has TRBV19 and TRBJ1-5; 7 bases match TRBD1. The specimen sequenced was peripheral blood. This receptor was obtained from a human donor in a cohort sampled during active COVID-19. The CDR3 coding sequence is TGTGCCAGTAGTGCCCTAACAGGGGATTGGGATCAGCCCCAGCATTTT. This translates into CASSALTGDWDQPQHF.